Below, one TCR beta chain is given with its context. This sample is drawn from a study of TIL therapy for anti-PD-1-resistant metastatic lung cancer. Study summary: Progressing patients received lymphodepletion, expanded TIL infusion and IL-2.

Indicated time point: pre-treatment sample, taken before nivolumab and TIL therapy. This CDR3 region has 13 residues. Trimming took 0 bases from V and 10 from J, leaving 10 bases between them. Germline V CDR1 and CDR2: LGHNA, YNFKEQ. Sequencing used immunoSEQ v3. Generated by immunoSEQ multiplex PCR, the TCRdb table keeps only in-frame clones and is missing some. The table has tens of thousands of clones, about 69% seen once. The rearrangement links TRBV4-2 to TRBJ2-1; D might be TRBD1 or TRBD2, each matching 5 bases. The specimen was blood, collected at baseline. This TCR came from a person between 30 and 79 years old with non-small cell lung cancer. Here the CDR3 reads CASSQDWGGEQFF. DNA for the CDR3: TGTGCCAGCAGCCAAGATTGGGGCGGGGAGCAGTTCTTC.